The entry below gives a single TCR beta chain sequence along with its context. This sample was taken from a study of blood T cell repertoires in COVID-19. This CDR3 has 13 amino acids. The germline gives CDR1 SGHTA, CDR2 FQGNSA. The V segment lost 5 bases and the J segment 8 bases; nucleotides outside the gene matches: 5. Using immunoSEQ multiplex PCR, the repertoire was profiled, and TCRdb retains in-frame clones only, with some absent. The sample has 90,000 or so clones; roughly 83% are singletons. This clonotype was sampled from a human donor in a cohort sampled during active COVID-19. The sequencing input was peripheral blood. V usage is TRBV7-2 and J usage is TRBJ1-3, with 8 bases lining up with TRBD1. The CDR3 protein is CASSPRQGYTIYF. CDR3 sequence (DNA): TGTGCCAGCAGCCCGCGACAGGGGTACACCATATATTTT.